The rows below give T cell receptor beta chains drawn from one sample of a study of blood T cell repertoires in COVID-19. Profiling relied on immunoSEQ multiplex PCR, and the TCRdb table lists in-frame clones only, not all of them. The data hold 180,000 or so clones, with 86% observed a single time. Material for sequencing was PBMCs or T cells enriched from blood (not recorded which). The receptor set was obtained from a man aged 35-49 years with acute COVID-19. CDR3s include the opening cysteine and the closing phenylalanine or tryptophan. The D gene is left open where the match is weak.

J gene	D gene	V gene	CDR3 protein	CDR3 DNA
TRBJ2-7	TRBD1	TRBV11-2	CASSLGAGGLNEQYF	TGTGCCAGCAGCTTAGGGGCAGGGGGCTTGAACGAGCAGTACTTC
TRBJ2-5	-	TRBV9	CASSVGSRGGQETQYF	TGTGCCAGCAGCGTAGGCTCGCGGGGCGGCCAAGAGACCCAGTACTTC
TRBJ2-5	-	TRBV7-8	CASSPKETQYF	TGTGCCAGCAGCCCTAAAGAGACCCAGTACTTC
TRBJ1-1	-	TRBV6-5	CASSYMDSLDTEAFF	TGTGCCAGCAGTTACATGGACTCTTTGGACACTGAAGCTTTCTTT
TRBJ2-1	TRBD1	TRBV5-1	CASSLDRYRGRNLFF	TGCGCCAGCAGCTTGGACCGTTACAGGGGGCGAAACTTATTCTTC
TRBJ2-7	TRBD2	TRBV5-1	CASSLRLAGEGYEQYF	TGCGCCAGCAGCCTGCGCCTAGCGGGAGAAGGCTACGAGCAGTACTTC
TRBJ1-3	-	TRBV28	CASRGSGGSEGNTIYF	TGTGCCAGCAGGGGAAGTGGTGGGAGCGAAGGAAACACCATATATTTT
TRBJ2-7	TRBD2	TRBV29-1	CSGLAGYEQYF	TGCAGCGGACTAGCGGGCTACGAGCAGTACTTC
TRBJ2-1	TRBD1	TRBV3-1/TRBV3-2	CASSPYRGAPDEQFF	TGTGCCAGCAGCCCATACAGGGGGGCCCCTGATGAGCAGTTCTTC
TRBJ2-5	-	TRBV24-1	CATSRGRGKQETQYF	TGTGCCACCAGTCGGGGCAGGGGAAAACAAGAGACCCAGTACTTC